This entry concerns a single TCR beta chain. Its antigen is unknown. Base qualities are not recorded, but no much larger clone differs from it by a single base. The sample originates from a study of tumor-infiltrating lymphocytes in oesophageal squamous cell carcinoma listed by TCRdb under 2016. The library was made by PCR. The data were produced on an Illumina HiSeq 2000. Starting from the raw public reads, TCRdb applied fastp trimming at Q25, assembled clones with MiXCR and retained in-frame beta chains. Every distinct CDR3 protein forms one entry, paired with its most common genes and DNA. A total of fewer than 15,000 distinct CDR3 sequences appear in this sample, 51% of them only once. 12% of the sample belongs to the ten largest clones. The TCR originated in a female donor with esophageal squamous cell carcinoma. The sequencing input was blood.

At the DNA level, the sequence is TGTGCCAGCAGCTTAGTGGGACAGGTAGGCTACGAGCAGTTCTTC. This yields the protein CASSLVGQVGYEQFF. The chain uses TRBV7-2 and TRBJ2-1; TRBD1 agrees with 8 junctional bases. Including cysteine and phenylalanine, the CDR3 has 15 amino acids. Left in the record is the CDR3 DNA by itself, 45 bases read in frame from the first base. V and J are trimmed by 1 base and 10 bases, and the gene matches miss 9 bases of the junction. The germline V gene supplies CDR1 SGHTA and CDR2 FQGNSA.